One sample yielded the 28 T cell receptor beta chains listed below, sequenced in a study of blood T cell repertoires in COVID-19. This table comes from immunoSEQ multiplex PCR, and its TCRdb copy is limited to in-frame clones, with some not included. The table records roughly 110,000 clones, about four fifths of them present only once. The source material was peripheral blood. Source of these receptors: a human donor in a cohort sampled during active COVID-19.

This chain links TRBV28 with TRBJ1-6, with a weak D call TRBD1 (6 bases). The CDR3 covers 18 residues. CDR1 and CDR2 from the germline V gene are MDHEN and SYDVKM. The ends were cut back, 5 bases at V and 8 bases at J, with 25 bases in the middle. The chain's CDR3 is CASSPPGQMLHLDSPLHF. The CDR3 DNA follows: TGTGCCAGCAGTCCCCCAGGACAGATGCTCCACTTGGATTCACCCCTCCACTTT.

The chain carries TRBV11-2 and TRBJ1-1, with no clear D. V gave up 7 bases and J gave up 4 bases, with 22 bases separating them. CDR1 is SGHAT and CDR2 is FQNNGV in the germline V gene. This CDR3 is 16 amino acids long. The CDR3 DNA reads TGTGCCAGCACCAACGTCGGGGTTTCCCCAAGCACTGAAGCTTTCTTT. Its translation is CASTNVGVSPSTEAFF.

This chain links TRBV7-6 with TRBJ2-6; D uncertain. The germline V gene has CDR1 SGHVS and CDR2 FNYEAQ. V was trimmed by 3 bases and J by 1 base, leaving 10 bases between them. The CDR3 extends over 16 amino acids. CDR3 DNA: TGTGCCAGCAGCTTTAATCCTCTATCTGGGGCCAACGTCCTGACTTTC. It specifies CASSFNPLSGANVLTF.

CDR3 coding DNA: TGCGCCAGCAGACCCTTGGGTTCGAGGGGACTAGCGGGAGCCGTGTACCAAGAGACCCAGTACTTC. It specifies CASRPLGSRGLAGAVYQETQYF. The chain combines TRBV5-1 with TRBJ2-5; 14 bases are a match to TRBD2. The V gene end was trimmed by 5 bases and the J gene end by 0 bases; junction bases not matched to a gene: 21. The CDR3 spans 22 residues. Germline V gene data show CDR1 as SGHRS and CDR2 as YFSETQ.

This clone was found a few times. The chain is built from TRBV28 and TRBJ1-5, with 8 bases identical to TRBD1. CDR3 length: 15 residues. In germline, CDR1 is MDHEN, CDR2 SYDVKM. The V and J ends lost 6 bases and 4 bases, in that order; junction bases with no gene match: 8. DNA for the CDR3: TGTGCCAGCAGACCCTCTGGACAGGGTAATCAGCCCCAGCATTTT. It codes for CASRPSGQGNQPQHF.

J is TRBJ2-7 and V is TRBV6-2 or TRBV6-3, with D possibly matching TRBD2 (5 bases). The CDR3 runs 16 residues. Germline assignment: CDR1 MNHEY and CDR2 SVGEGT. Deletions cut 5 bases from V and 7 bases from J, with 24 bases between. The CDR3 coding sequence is TGTGCCAGCAGTATTCCGACTCGCGGGCTAGCAAATGAGCAGTACTTC. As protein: CASSIPTRGLANEQYF.

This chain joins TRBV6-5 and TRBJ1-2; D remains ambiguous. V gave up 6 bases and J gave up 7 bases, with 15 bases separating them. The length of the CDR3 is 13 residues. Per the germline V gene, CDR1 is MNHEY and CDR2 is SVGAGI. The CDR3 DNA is TGTGCCAGCAGCCAGACCGCCGCTAGTGGCTACACCTTC. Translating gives CASSQTAASGYTF.

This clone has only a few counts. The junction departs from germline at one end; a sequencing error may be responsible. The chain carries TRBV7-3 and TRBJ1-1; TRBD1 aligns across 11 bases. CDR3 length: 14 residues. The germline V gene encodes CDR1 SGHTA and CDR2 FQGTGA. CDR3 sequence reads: CASTLGQGAAEAFF. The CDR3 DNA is TGTGCCAGCACCTTAGGACAGGGGGCTGCTGAAGCTTTCTTT.

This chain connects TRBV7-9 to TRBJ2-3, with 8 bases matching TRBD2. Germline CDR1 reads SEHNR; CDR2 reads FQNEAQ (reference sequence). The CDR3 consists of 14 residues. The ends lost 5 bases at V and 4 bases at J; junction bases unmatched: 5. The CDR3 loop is CASSPGTSSDTQYF. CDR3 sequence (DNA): TGTGCCAGCAGCCCCGGGACTAGTTCAGATACGCAGTATTTT.

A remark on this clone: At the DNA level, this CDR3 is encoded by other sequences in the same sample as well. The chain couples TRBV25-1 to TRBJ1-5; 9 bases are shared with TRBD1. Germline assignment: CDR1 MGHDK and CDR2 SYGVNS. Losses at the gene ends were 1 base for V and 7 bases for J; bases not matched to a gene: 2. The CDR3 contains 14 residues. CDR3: CASSEWDRVQPQHF. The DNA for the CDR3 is TGTGCCAGCAGTGAATGGGACAGGGTACAGCCCCAGCATTTT.

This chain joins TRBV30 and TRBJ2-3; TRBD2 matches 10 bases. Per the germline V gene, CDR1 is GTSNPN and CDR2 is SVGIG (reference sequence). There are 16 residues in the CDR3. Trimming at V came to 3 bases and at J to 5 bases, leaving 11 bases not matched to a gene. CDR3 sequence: CAWRIVSGGRGDTQYF. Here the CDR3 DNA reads TGTGCCTGGAGAATCGTTAGCGGGGGGCGGGGAGATACGCAGTATTTT.

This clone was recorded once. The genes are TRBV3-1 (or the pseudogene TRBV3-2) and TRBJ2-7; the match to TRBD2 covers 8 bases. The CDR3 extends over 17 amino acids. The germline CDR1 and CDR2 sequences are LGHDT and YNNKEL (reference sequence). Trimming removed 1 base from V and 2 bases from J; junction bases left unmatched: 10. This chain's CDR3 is CASSQGRSAGGPYEQYF. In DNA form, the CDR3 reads TGTGCCAGCAGCCAAGGTAGGAGTGCGGGGGGCCCCTACGAGCAGTACTTC.

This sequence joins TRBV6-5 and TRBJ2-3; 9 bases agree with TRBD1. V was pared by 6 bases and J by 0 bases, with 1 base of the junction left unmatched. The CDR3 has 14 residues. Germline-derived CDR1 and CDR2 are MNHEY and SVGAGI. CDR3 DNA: TGTGCCAGCAGGGGACAGGGAAGCACAGATACGCAGTATTTT. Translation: CASRGQGSTDTQYF.

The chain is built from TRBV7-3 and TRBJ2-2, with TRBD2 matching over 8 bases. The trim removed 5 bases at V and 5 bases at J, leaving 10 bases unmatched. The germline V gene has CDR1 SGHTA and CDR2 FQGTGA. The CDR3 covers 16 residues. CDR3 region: CASSPSPGGGTGELFF. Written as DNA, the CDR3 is TGTGCCAGCAGCCCCAGTCCGGGCGGGGGGACCGGGGAGCTGTTTTTT.

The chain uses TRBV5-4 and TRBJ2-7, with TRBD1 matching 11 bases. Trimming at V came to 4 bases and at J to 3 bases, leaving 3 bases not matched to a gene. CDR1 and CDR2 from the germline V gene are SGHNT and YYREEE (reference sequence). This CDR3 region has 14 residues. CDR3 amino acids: CASSGDRGVYEQYF. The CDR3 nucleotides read TGTGCCAGCAGCGGGGACAGGGGGGTCTACGAGCAGTACTTC.

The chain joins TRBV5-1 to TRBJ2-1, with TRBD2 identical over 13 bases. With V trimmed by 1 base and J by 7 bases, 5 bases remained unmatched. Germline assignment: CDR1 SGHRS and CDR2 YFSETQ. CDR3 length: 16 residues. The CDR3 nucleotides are TGCGCCAGCAGCTTGACTAGCGGGGGGGCCCAAAATGAGCAGTTCTTC. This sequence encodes CASSLTSGGAQNEQFF.

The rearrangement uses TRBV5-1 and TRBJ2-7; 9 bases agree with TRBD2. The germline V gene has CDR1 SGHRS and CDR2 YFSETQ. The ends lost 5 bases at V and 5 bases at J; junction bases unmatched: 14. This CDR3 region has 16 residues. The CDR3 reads CASSKSGRMPGHEQYF. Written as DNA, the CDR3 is TGCGCCAGCAGTAAGAGCGGGAGGATGCCCGGGCACGAGCAGTACTTC.

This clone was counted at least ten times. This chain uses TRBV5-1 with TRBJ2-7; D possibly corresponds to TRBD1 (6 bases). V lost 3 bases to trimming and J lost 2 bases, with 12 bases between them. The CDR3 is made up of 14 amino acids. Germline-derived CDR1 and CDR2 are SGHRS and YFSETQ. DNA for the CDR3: TGCGCCAGCAGCTCCGACAGGCCGACCTACGAGCAGTACTTC. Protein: CASSSDRPTYEQYF.

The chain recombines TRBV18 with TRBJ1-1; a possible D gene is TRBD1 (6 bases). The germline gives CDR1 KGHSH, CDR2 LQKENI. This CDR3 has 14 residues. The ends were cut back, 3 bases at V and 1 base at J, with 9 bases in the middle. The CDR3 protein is CASSPLQGNTEAFF. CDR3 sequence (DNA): TGTGCCAGCTCACCCCTACAGGGGAACACTGAAGCTTTCTTT.

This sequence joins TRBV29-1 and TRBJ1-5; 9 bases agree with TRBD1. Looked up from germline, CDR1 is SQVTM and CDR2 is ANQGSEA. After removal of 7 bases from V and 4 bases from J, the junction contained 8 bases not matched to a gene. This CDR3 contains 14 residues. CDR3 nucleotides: TGCAGCGACGAACAGGGGGCAGCTAATCAGCCCCAGCATTTT. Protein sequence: CSDEQGAANQPQHF.

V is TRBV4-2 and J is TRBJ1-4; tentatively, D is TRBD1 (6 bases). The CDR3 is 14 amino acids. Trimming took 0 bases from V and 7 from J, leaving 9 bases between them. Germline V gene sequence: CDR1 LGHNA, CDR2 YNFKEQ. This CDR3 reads CASSQDRGAEKLFF. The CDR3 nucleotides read TGTGCCAGCAGCCAAGACAGGGGAGCTGAAAAACTGTTTTTT.

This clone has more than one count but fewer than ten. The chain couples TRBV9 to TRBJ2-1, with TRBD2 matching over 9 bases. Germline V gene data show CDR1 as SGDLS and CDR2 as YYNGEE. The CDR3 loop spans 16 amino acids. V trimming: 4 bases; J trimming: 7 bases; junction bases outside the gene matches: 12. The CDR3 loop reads CASSPTGTSSWNEQFF. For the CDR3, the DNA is TGTGCCAGCAGCCCGACCGGGACTAGCAGTTGGAATGAGCAGTTCTTC.

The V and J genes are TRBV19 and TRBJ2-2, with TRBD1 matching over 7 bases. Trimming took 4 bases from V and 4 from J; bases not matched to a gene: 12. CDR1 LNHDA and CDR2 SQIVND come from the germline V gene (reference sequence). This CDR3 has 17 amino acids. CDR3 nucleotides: TGTGCCAGTAGTAGGCCGGCAGGGGGAGTGGGCACCGGGGAGCTGTTTTTT. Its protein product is CASSRPAGGVGTGELFF. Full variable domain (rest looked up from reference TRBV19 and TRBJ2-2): DGGITQSPKYLFRKEGQNVTLSCEQNLNHDAMYWYRQDPGQGLRLIYYSQIVNDFQKGDIAEGYSVSREKKESFPLTVTSAQKNPTAFYLCASSRPAGGVGTGELFFGEGSRLTVL.

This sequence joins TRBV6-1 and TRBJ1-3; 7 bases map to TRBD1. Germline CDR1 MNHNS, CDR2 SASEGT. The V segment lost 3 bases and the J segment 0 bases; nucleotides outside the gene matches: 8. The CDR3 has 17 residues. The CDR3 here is CASSEAGGLFSGNTIYF. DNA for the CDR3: TGTGCCAGCAGTGAGGCAGGGGGACTCTTCTCTGGAAACACCATATATTTT.

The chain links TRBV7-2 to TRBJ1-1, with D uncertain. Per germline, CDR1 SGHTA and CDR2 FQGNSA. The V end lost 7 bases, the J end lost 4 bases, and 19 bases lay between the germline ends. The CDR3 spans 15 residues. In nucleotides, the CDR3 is TGTGCCAGCACCCCGGCGGTGGTGTATGGCACTGAAGCTTTCTTT. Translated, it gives CASTPAVVYGTEAFF.

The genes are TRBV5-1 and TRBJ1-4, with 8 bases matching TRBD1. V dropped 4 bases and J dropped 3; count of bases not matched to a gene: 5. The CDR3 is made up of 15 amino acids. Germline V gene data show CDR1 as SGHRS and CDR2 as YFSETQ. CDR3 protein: CASSPQGAANEKLFF. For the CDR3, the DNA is TGCGCCAGCAGCCCCCAGGGGGCTGCTAATGAAAAACTGTTTTTT.

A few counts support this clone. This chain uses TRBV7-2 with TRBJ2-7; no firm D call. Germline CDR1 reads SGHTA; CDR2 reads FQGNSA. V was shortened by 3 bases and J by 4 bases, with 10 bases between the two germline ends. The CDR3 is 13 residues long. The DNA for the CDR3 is TGTGCCAGCAGCTTCGAGCCTTCATACGAGCAGTACTTC. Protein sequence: CASSFEPSYEQYF.

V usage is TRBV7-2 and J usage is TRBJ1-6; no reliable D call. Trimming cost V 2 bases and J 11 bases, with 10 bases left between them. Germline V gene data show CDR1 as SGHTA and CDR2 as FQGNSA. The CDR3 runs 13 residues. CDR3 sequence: CASSLNVPTPLHF. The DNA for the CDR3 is TGTGCCAGCAGCTTAAATGTTCCCACACCCCTCCACTTT.